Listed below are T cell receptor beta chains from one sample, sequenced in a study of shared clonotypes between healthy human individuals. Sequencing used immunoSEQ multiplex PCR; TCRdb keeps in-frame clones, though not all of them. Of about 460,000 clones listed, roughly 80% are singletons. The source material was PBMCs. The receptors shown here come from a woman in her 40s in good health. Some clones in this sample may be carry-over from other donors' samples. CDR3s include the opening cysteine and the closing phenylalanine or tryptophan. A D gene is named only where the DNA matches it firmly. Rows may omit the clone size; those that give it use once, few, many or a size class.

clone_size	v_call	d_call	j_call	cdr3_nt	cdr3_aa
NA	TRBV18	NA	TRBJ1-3	TGTGCCAGCTCACCGAGACAGGATGTTGGAAACACCATATATTTT	CASSPRQDVGNTIYF
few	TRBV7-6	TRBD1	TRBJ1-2	TGTGCCAGCAGCGTCGGACAGGCTAGCTACACCTTC	CASSVGQASYTF
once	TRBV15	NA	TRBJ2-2	TGTGCCACAGCGACAGGTTCGAACACCGGGGAGCTGTTTTTT	CATATGSNTGELFF
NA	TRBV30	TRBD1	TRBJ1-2	TGTGCCTGGAGTGTAATGTGGTCAGGGGGTATGCGGTATGGCTACACCTTC	CAWSVMWSGGMRYGYTF
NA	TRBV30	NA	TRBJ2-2	TGTGCCTGGAGTGTACAGGACCGCAACACCGGGGAGCTGTTTTTT	CAWSVQDRNTGELFF
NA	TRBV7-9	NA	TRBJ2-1	TGTGCCAGCAGCTCCAGGGTTATCCCCTACAATGAGCAGTTCTTC	CASSSRVIPYNEQFF
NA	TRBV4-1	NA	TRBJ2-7	TGCGCCAGCAGCCCGAGGCAACGGGGAGGTTCCTACGAGCAGTACTTC	CASSPRQRGGSYEQYF
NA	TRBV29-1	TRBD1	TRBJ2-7	TGCAGCGGGGCCATTCCGGGACAGGGTAACGAGCAGTACTTC	CSGAIPGQGNEQYF
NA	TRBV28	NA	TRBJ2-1	TGTGCCAGCAAGAGGGGCCCTGGGAAGGATGAGCAGTTCTTC	CASKRGPGKDEQFF
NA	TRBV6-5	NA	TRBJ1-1	TGTGCCAGCAGCCCAGGGTGGCACACTGAAGCTTTCTTT	CASSPGWHTEAFF
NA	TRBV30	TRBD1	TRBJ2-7	TGTGCCGGCTGTAAGGGACAGGGGGCTTACGAGCAGTACTTC	CAGCKGQGAYEQYF
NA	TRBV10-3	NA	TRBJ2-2	TGTGCCATCAGTGAGTCGCGGCAGGGTGGGCTGTTTTTT	CAISESRQGGLFF
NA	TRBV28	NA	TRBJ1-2	TGTGCCAGCAGTTTCGACAGCTATGGCTACACCTTC	CASSFDSYGYTF
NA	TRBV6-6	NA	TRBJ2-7	TGTGCCAGCAGTTCCTTCCTAGGACAAAGGCCCTACGAGCAGTACTTC	CASSSFLGQRPYEQYF
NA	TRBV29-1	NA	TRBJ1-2	TGCAGCGTTGAAGTCTGGCAGGACCTCTACACCTTC	CSVEVWQDLYTF
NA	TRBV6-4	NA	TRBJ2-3	TGTGCCAGCAGTCGCGAGCACACAGATACGCAGTATTTT	CASSREHTDTQYF
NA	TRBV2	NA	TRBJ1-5	TGTGCCAGCAGTGAACGGGTAATTTATCAGCCCCAGCATTTT	CASSERVIYQPQHF